The sequence of this T cell receptor beta chain was determined in a study of metastatic and nonmetastatic thyroid tumors. Study context: Samples came from malignant and benign thyroid patients, and repertoires were compared across blood and tumor or nodule tissue. Whole-study results and caveats: Patients with malignant thyroid tumors reportedly had significantly higher TCR beta diversity than those with benign nodules, in blood and tumor.

Original methodology: Using the CDR3 differences seen across clinicopathological groups, the authors built a distant-metastasis classifier for papillary thyroid cancer, which was meant to discriminate distant-metastatic patients. TCRdb re-called the PCR reads with MiXCR. TCRdb's processing, not the study's, gives the V and J calls here. The data contain roughly 7,400 clones, 35% to 40% of them singletons. Not a single patient had been given any form of treatment at any point before undergoing thyroid surgery. On this clone itself: Antigen specificity is unknown.

V was pared by 4 bases and J by 6 bases, with 9 bases of the junction left unmatched. This CDR3 comprises 16 residues. Germline-derived CDR1 and CDR2 are LGHNA and YNFKEQ. The material sequenced was tumor tissue. This TCR was sampled from a female donor with papillary thyroid cancer or a benign thyroid nodule (not recorded which). Some clones in this sample may be carry-over from other donors' samples. The chain has TRBV4-2 and TRBJ1-5, with 10 bases matching TRBD1. The CDR3 sequence: CASSPDLDRGFQPQHF. DNA of the CDR3: TGTGCCAGCAGCCCTGATTTGGACAGGGGGTTTCAGCCCCAGCATTTT.